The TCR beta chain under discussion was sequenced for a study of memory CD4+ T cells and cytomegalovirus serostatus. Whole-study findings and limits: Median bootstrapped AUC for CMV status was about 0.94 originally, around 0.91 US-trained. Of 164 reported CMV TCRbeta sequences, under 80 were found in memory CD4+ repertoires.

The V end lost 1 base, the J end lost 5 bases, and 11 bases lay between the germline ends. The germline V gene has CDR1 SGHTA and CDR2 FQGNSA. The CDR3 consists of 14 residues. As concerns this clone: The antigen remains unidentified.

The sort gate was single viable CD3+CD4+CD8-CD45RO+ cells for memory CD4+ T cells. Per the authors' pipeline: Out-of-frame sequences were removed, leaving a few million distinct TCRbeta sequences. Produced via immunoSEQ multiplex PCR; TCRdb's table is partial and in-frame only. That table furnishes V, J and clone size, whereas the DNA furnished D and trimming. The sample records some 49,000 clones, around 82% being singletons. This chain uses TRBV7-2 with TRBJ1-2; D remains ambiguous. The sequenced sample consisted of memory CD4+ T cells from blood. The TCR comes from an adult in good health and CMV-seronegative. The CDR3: CASSLGTASYGYTF. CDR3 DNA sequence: TGTGCCAGCAGCTTAGGGACGGCATCTTATGGCTACACCTTC.